Listed below are T cell receptor beta chains from one sample, sequenced in a study of cytomegalovirus exposure and HLA in healthy donors. TCRdb's table, derived via immunoSEQ multiplex PCR, lists solely in-frame clones and lacks some. The sample has approximately 90,000 clones; roughly 96% are singletons. The sequencing input was PBMCs. All receptors derive from a man between 18 and 35 years old in good health and CMV-seronegative. Both conserved end residues are part of each CDR3. The order of the fields is D gene, clone size, J gene, V gene, CDR3 protein, CDR3 DNA. D genes are given only for firm matches. Rows may omit the clone size; those that give it use once, few, many or a size class.

NA NA TRBJ2-1 TRBV27 CASSLVTGDDEQFF TGTGCCAGCAGTTTAGTTACGGGAGACGATGAGCAGTTCTTC
NA NA TRBJ1-1 TRBV30 CAWSRQSYVSEAFF TGTGCCTGGAGCAGACAGTCGTATGTTTCTGAAGCTTTCTTT
NA NA TRBJ2-3 TRBV30 CAWRRPGTDTQYF TGTGCCTGGAGGCGGCCTGGCACAGATACGCAGTATTTT
TRBD1 NA TRBJ2-7 TRBV19 CASTPDDRDYEQYF TGTGCCAGTACCCCGGACGACAGGGACTACGAGCAGTACTTC
NA NA TRBJ1-1 TRBV19 CASSSGRGTEAFF TGTGCCAGTAGTAGCGGACGGGGAACTGAAGCTTTCTTT
NA NA TRBJ2-1 TRBV10-3 CAISAGSGEQFF TGTGCCATCAGTGCGGGGAGTGGTGAGCAGTTCTTC
NA NA TRBJ2-5 TRBV11-2 CASSLGRGAPQETQYF TGTGCCAGCAGCTTAGGGCGGGGAGCCCCCCAAGAGACCCAGTACTTC
TRBD2 once TRBJ2-1 TRBV7-2 CASSAISGSGYNEQFF TGTGCCAGCAGCGCGATTAGCGGGAGCGGTTACAATGAGCAGTTCTTC
TRBD1 once TRBJ2-1 TRBV28 CASSPWDREDWQFF TGTGCCAGCAGTCCCTGGGACAGGGAGGATTGGCAGTTCTTC
NA NA TRBJ1-2 TRBV4-3 CASSRITGKSAGYTF TGCGCCAGCAGCCGCATTACAGGGAAATCCGCGGGCTACACCTTC
NA NA TRBJ2-2 TRBV28 CASQERNTGELFF TGTGCCAGCCAGGAACGGAACACCGGGGAGCTGTTTTTT
NA NA TRBJ1-2 TRBV6-5 CASSSVGPIGGYTF TGTGCCAGCAGTTCCGTCGGCCCCATCGGGGGCTACACCTTC
TRBD1 NA TRBJ2-7 TRBV5-1 CASSLFQTGGTEQYF TGCGCCAGCAGCTTGTTCCAGACAGGGGGCACCGAGCAGTACTTC
TRBD1 NA TRBJ1-4 TRBV5-4 CASSTGRDRGPSEKLFF TGTGCCAGCAGCACGGGACGGGACAGGGGGCCGAGTGAAAAACTGTTTTTT
TRBD2 NA TRBJ2-5 TRBV19 CASRTLGTSEETQYF TGTGCCAGTAGGACCCTTGGGACTAGCGAAGAGACCCAGTACTTC
NA NA TRBJ2-2 TRBV19 CATKQGYETGELFF TGTGCCACTAAACAGGGATACGAAACCGGGGAGCTGTTTTTT
NA NA TRBJ1-1 TRBV28 CASSLERNTEAFF TGTGCCAGCAGTTTAGAGCGGAACACTGAAGCTTTCTTT
NA NA TRBJ2-1 TRBV7-8 CASSYGVYNEQFF TGTGCCAGCAGCTACGGGGTCTACAATGAGCAGTTCTTC
NA NA TRBJ2-1 TRBV30 CAWSVSLRGNEQFF TGTGCCTGGAGTGTATCTCTCCGCGGGAATGAGCAGTTCTTC
TRBD1 NA TRBJ1-4 TRBV7-9 CASSTPGQVELF TGTGCCAGCAGCACCCCGGGACAGGTCGAGCTTTTT
NA NA TRBJ1-3 TRBV29-1 CSVSSGNSGNTIYF TGCAGCGTTTCTTCAGGCAACTCTGGAAACACCATATATTTT
TRBD2 NA TRBJ2-1 TRBV10-3 CAISDNLAGGGENNEQFF TGTGCCATCAGTGATAACCTAGCGGGAGGGGGGGAAAACAATGAGCAGTTCTTC
TRBD2 NA TRBJ2-1 TRBV13 CASSLASGRTDNEQFF TGTGCCAGCAGCTTGGCTAGCGGGAGGACGGACAATGAGCAGTTCTTC
NA NA TRBJ2-3 TRBV11-3 CASSPHRGTDTQYF TGTGCCAGCAGTCCTCATCGGGGCACAGATACGCAGTATTTT
TRBD1 NA TRBJ2-1 TRBV5-6 CASSTRDRGWYNEQFF TGTGCCAGCAGCACCCGGGACAGGGGATGGTACAATGAGCAGTTCTTC
TRBD1 NA TRBJ2-1 TRBV28 CASSLTGTGINEQFF TGTGCCAGCAGCCTGACCGGGACAGGCATAAATGAGCAGTTCTTC
NA NA TRBJ1-2 TRBV19 CASSILHLYGYTF TGTGCCAGTAGTATATTACACCTCTATGGCTACACCTTC
NA NA TRBJ2-3 TRBV19 CASSMGGRGGTDTQYF TGTGCCAGTAGTATGGGAGGCAGGGGAGGGACAGATACGCAGTATTTT
NA NA TRBJ1-2 TRBV2 CASGLQGPYTF TGTGCCAGCGGTTTACAGGGTCCCTACACCTTC
NA NA TRBJ1-1 TRBV18 CASSPQGGGESLPEAFF TGTGCCAGCTCACCCCAGGGCGGAGGGGAGTCCCTTCCCGAAGCTTTCTTT
TRBD2 NA TRBJ2-1 TRBV18 CASSRPGLAGNEQFF TGTGCCAGCTCGCGTCCGGGACTAGCGGGTAATGAGCAGTTCTTC
TRBD1 NA TRBJ1-4 TRBV5-3 CARSLYRGATNEKLFF TGTGCCAGAAGCTTGTACAGGGGGGCAACTAATGAAAAACTGTTTTTT
NA NA TRBJ1-1 TRBV28 CASSFPFQGRWAFF TGTGCCAGCAGTTTCCCGTTTCAGGGCCGATGGGCTTTCTTT
TRBD1 NA TRBJ1-4 TRBV29-1 CSVLIKQGLGEKLFF TGCAGCGTCCTCATAAAACAGGGGCTGGGTGAAAAACTGTTTTTT
NA NA TRBJ1-1 TRBV7-6 CASSSDQGTEAFF TGTGCCAGCAGCTCGGACCAGGGAACTGAAGCTTTCTTT
NA NA TRBJ2-7 TRBV28 CASSERTEVYEQYF TGTGCCAGCAGTGAGCGGACAGAAGTCTACGAGCAGTACTTC
TRBD1 NA TRBJ1-5 TRBV6-1 CASSENPDRGVQPQHF TGTGCCAGCAGTGAAAATCCGGACAGGGGGGTCCAGCCCCAGCATTTT
NA NA TRBJ2-1 TRBV2 CASSVDSYNEQFF TGTGCCAGCAGTGTGGACAGTTACAATGAGCAGTTCTTC
TRBD2 NA TRBJ2-7 TRBV7-2 CASSIPGLAYEQYF TGTGCCAGCAGCATCCCGGGACTAGCCTACGAGCAGTACTTC
TRBD2 NA TRBJ2-6 TRBV7-6 CASSSSGGSGANVLTF TGTGCCAGCAGCTCTAGCGGCGGATCTGGGGCCAACGTCCTGACTTTC
TRBD2 NA TRBJ2-3 TRBV14 CASSLDIAGGQDTQYF TGTGCCAGCAGCCTCGATATAGCGGGAGGGCAAGATACGCAGTATTTT